The clone carrying this T cell receptor beta chain has only one observation. The repertoire was sequenced with immunoSEQ multiplex PCR; TCRdb's copy has only in-frame clones and lacks some. This table holds just under 95,000 clones, 60% to 85% found once. This sample is part of a study of blood T cell repertoires in COVID-19. Germline values: CDR1 SGHNT, CDR2 YYREEE (reference sequence). Trimming removed 5 bases at V and 9 bases at J, with 15 bases between. CDR3 length: 14 amino acids. The clonotype originates from a man aged 50 or older who had recovered from COVID-19. This sequence joins TRBV5-4 and TRBJ1-6; weak D call: TRBD1 (5 bases). Input material: peripheral blood. CDR3 in amino acids: CASSFRQSLSPLHF. The DNA for the CDR3 is TGTGCCAGCAGTTTTAGACAGAGCCTTTCACCCCTCCACTTT.